Below, 10 T cell receptor beta chains from the same sample are listed, as sequenced in a study of regulatory dendritic cells for organ transplantation. Their antigen targets remain unknown. CFSE-labeled sorted T cells met regulatory or mature dendritic cells for over 4 days. The data were produced by immunoSEQ multiplex PCR, yet TCRdb's version contains in-frame clones alone and is incomplete. This repertoire shows roughly 12,000 clones, around 92% found once; its top ten account for 0.22%. Sequencing used naive CD8+ T cells from blood cultured with regulatory dendritic cells. The subset: CD45RA+ naive T cells. Every receptor here comes from a human donor in good health.

The count of this clone is one. This sequence joins TRBV12-2 and TRBJ1-5; no check of the table's D call, TRBD1, against the DNA was made. TRBV12-2 constitutes a pseudogene. The CDR3 extends over 15 amino acids. This chain's CDR3 is CASRRDRSLNQPQHF. CDR3 DNA: TGTGCAAGTCGCCGGGACAGGAGCCTCAATCAGCCCCAGCATTTT.

The rearrangement links TRBV28 to TRBJ1-1; D is unresolved. V shed 6 bases and J shed 1 base, with 12 bases lying between them. Germline CDR1 reads MDHEN; CDR2 reads SYDVKM. The CDR3 has 14 amino acids. CDR3 region: CASSQVGGNTEAFF. CDR3 DNA: TGTGCCAGCAGCCAGGTCGGAGGGAACACTGAAGCTTTCTTT.

This chain joins TRBV7-5 and TRBJ2-1; the D call of TRBD2 is as the table states it, not checked on the DNA. TRBV7-5 corresponds to a pseudogene. The CDR3 length is 15 residues. The CDR3 spells CARSFPRAIYNEQFF. The CDR3 bases are TGTGCCAGAAGCTTCCCGAGGGCTATTTACAATGAGCAGTTCTTC.

The gene calls are TRBV19 and TRBJ1-5; 9 bases match TRBD1. Germline trimming cut 6 bases from V and 5 bases from J; bases unmatched to any gene: 23. The CDR3 has 20 amino acids. Germline assignment: CDR1 LNHDA and CDR2 SQIVND (reference sequence). This CDR3 is CASRWTGDREGLRAYQPQHF. For the CDR3, the DNA is TGTGCCAGTAGATGGACCGGGGACAGGGAAGGCCTGAGGGCTTATCAGCCCCAGCATTTT.

The chain employs TRBV28 and TRBJ1-3, with a weak D call TRBD1 (5 bases). The CDR3 extends over 15 amino acids. Trimming shortened V by 6 bases and J by 0 bases, and 12 bases separated the two germline ends. The germline CDR1 and CDR2 sequences are MDHEN and SYDVKM. DNA of the CDR3: TGTGCCAGCAGCGAACAGGTCTACTCTGGAAACACCATATATTTT. Its protein is CASSEQVYSGNTIYF.

This chain joins TRBV4-1 and TRBJ2-1; 10 nucleotides line up with TRBD2. Per germline, CDR1 MGHRA and CDR2 YSYEKL. This CDR3 is built from 20 residues. Trimming removed 0 bases from V and 0 bases from J; junction bases left unmatched: 11. CDR3 sequence (DNA): TGCGCCAGCAGCCAAGATCGAGGACTAGCGGCCCTGAGCTCCTACAATGAGCAGTTCTTC. The encoded protein is CASSQDRGLAALSSYNEQFF.

V gene TRBV7-9 combines with J gene TRBJ1-2; 7 bases are shared with TRBD1. CDR3 length: 14 residues. The germline CDR1 and CDR2 sequences are SEHNR and FQNEAQ (reference sequence). Germline trimming cut 11 bases from V and 3 bases from J; bases unmatched to any gene: 12. The CDR3 DNA sequence: TGTGCCGGTGCGACAGGGATACGAGACTATGGCTACACCTTC. Encoded protein: CAGATGIRDYGYTF.

The chain couples TRBV9 to TRBJ2-1; D is unresolved. Germline V gives CDR1 SGDLS, CDR2 YYNGEE. The CDR3 spans 15 residues. V lost 1 base and J lost 5, with 13 bases in between. The CDR3 sequence: CASSVSGLTHNEQFF. CDR3 bases: TGTGCCAGCAGCGTAAGTGGCCTGACTCACAATGAGCAGTTCTTC.

This clone occurred a few times. V is TRBV6-5 and J is TRBJ1-4; D not certain. In germline, CDR1 is MNHEY, CDR2 SVGAGI. Trimming removed 0 bases from V and 7 bases from J, with 3 bases in between. The CDR3 covers 12 residues. The CDR3 here is CASSYSGEKLFF. The CDR3 DNA reads TGTGCCAGCAGTTACTCGGGTGAAAAACTGTTTTTT.

This clone was seen only once. The chain joins TRBV30 to TRBJ2-2; a possible D gene is TRBD1 (6 bases). This CDR3 comprises 14 residues. Germline lookup yields CDR1 GTSNPN and CDR2 SVGIG (reference sequence). Trimming removed 6 bases from V and 3 bases from J, with 14 bases in between. DNA for the CDR3: TGTGCCTGCTTCGACAGGTTATACACCGGGGAGCTGTTTTTT. It is translated as CACFDRLYTGELFF.